Included here is one T cell receptor beta chain sequence, with context. The sequenced target, TCR beta, came from blood CD8+ and CD4+ T cells. The data derive from a study of CD8 T cells in Susac syndrome. Trimming took off 0 bases at V and 9 bases at J, with 14 bases between the two ends. Per the germline V gene, CDR1 is KGHSH and CDR2 is LQKENI. The CDR3 covers 14 residues. The RNA input was roughly 0.45 to 1 ug, and it was reverse transcribed with random hexamers. An immunoSEQ multiplex PCR amplified TCR beta CDR3 over 54 Vbeta and 13 Jbeta. TCRdb reanalysed the immunoSEQ multiplex PCR reads using MiXCR and keeps one entry per CDR3 protein. The table records approximately 160,000 distinct CDR3 sequences, 80% to 95% of them present only once.

The rearrangement links TRBV18 to TRBJ1-1; D is undetermined. The specimen was CD4+ T cells from PBMCs. The TCR originated in a human donor with multiple sclerosis. The CDR3 sequence is CASSPPRPQPQAFF. CDR3 nucleotide sequence: TGTGCCAGCTCACCACCGAGACCTCAGCCCCAAGCTTTCTTT.